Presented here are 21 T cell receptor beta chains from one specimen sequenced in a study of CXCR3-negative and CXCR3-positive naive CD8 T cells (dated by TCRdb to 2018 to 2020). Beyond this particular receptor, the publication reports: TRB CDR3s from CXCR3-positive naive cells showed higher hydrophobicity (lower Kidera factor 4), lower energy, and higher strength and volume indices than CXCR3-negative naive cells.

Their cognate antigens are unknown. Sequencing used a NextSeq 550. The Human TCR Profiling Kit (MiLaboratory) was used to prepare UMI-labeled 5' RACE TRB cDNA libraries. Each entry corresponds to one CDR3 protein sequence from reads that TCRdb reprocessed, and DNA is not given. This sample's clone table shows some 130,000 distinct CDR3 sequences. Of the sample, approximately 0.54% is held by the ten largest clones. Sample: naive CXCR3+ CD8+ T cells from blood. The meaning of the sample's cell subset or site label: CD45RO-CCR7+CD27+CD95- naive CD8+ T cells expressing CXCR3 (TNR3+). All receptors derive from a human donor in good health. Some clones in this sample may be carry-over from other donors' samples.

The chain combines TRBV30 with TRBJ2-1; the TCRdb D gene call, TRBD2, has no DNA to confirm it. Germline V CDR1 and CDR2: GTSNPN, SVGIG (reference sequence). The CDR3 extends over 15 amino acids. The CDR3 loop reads CAWRNREGYYNEQFF.

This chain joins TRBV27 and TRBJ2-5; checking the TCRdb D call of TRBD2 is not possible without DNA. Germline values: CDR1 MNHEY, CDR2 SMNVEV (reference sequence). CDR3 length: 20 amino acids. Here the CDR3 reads CASSLSGSSSGRTARETQYF.

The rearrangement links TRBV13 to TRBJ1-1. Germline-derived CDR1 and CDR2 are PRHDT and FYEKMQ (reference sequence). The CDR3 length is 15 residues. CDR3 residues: CASSKGRILNTEAFF.

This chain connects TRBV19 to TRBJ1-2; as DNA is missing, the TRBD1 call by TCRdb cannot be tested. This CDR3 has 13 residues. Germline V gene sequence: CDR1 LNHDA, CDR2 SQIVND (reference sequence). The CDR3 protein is CAVPGRGFYGYTF.

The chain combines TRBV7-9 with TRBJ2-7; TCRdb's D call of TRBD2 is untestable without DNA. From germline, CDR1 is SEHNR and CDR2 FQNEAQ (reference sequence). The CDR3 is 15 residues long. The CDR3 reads CASSARDSSVWEQYF.

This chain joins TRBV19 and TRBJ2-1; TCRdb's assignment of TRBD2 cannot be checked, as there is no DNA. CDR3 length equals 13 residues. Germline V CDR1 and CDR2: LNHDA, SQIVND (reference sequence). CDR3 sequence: CATGTSGYNEQFF. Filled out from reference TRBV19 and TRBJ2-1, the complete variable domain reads DGGITQSPKYLFRKEGQNVTLSCEQNLNHDAMYWYRQDPGQGLRLIYYSQIVNDFQKGDIAEGYSVSREKKESFPLTVTSAQKNPTAFYLCATGTSGYNEQFFGPGTRLTVL.

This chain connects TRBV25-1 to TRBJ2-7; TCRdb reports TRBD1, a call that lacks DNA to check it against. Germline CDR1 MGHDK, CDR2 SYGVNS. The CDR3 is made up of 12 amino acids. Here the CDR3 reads CASSQSWGEQYF.

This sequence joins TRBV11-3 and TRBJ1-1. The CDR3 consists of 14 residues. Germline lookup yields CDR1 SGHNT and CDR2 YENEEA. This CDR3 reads CASSLMEVNTEAFF. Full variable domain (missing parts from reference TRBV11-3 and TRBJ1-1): EAGVVQSPRYKIIEKKQPVAFWCNPISGHNTLYWYLQNLGQGPELLIRYENEEAVDDSQLPKDRFSAERLKGVDSTLKIQPAELGDSAVYLCASSLMEVNTEAFFGQGTRLTVV.

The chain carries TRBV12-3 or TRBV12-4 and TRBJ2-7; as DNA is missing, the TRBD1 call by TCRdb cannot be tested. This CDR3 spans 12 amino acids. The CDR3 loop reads CASNSGPYEQYF.

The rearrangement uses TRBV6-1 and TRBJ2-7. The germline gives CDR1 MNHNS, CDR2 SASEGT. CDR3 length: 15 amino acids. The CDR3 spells CASRDAGGNMYEQYF.

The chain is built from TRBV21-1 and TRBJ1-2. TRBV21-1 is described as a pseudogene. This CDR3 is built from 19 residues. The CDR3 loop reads CASSKELGPLGTPNYGYTF.

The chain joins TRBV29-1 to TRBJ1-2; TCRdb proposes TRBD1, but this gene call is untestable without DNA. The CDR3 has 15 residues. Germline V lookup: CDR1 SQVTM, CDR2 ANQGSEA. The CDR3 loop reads CSVGSPGQAVYGYTF.

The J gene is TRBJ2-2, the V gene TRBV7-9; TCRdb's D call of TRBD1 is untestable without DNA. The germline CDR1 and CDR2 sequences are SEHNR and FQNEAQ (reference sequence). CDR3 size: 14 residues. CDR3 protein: CASSLGDNTGELFF.

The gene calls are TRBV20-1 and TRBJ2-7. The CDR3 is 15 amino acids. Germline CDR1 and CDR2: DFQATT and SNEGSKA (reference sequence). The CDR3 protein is CSARDLAGLIYEQYF.

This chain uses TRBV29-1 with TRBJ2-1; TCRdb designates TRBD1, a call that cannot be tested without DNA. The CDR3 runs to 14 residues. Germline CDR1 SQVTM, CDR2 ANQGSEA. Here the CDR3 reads CSVVPWDRYNEQFF.

The CDR3: CASRPLIRDADQPQHF. V gene TRBV7-9 combines with J gene TRBJ1-5; TCRdb outputs TRBD1, but without DNA this stays unchecked. CDR3 length: 16 amino acids. Germline CDR1 and CDR2: SEHNR and FQNEAQ (reference sequence).

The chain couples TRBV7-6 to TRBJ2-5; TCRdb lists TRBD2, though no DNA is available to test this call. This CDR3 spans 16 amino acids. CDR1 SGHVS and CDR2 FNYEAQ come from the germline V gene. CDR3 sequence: CASSPWTSGTQETQYF.

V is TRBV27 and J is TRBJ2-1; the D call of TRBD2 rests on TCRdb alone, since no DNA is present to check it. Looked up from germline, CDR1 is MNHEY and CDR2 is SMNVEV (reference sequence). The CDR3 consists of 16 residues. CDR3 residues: CASSLRLAGGGSEQFF.

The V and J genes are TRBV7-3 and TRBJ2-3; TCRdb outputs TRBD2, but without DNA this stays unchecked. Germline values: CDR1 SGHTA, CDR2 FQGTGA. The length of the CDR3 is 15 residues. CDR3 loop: CASSFEGGGADTQYF.

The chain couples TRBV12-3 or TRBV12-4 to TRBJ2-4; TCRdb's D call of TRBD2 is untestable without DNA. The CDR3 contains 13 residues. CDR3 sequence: CASFLRDQNIQYF.

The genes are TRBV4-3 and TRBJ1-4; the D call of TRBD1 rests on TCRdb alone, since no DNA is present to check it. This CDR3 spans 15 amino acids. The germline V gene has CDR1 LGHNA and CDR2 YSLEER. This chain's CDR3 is CASSQLQGLDEKLFF.